This section outlines one T cell receptor (beta chain) sequence together with its context. What it binds is unknown. The junction and the germline gene differ at one end; a read error may be behind it. The source of the sample is a study of cytomegalovirus exposure and HLA in healthy donors. About the study: Prior work identified 117 million unique TCR beta sequences in 150 million to 200 million T cells. From donors who were HLA-typed, an early data release held 65 million to 85 million unique TCRs.

Findings of the study overall: Later work associated 16,951 TCR beta sequences with HLA alleles at 0.05 false discovery rate. Earlier analysis yielded a pattern in which most TCR beta V segments were productive about 87% or about 30% of the time.

Researchers ran the PCR with 60 Vbeta and 13 Jbeta primers. TCRdb's copy holds only in-frame clones and misses some; the assay was immunoSEQ multiplex PCR. Of some 170,000 clones listed, 77% are singletons. Sample: PBMCs. The receptor was derived from a woman between 55 and 75 years old in good health and CMV-seropositive.

CDR3: CASSSGLAGGRLGVDF. Here the CDR3 DNA reads TGCGCCAGCAGCTCCGGACTAGCGGGAGGGCGGCTGGGGGTGGACTTC. This chain connects TRBV5-1 to TRBJ2-7; 15 bases are a match to TRBD2. Germline CDR1 and CDR2: SGHRS and YFSETQ. The CDR3 sequence is 16 residues long.